The entry below gives a single T cell receptor (beta chain) sequence along with its context. Membership in each cohort depended on participant-reported clinical history. These data come from a study of blood T cell repertoires in COVID-19. As for the study in general: T cells, B-cell-depleted T cells, or PBMCs supplied cDNA or gDNA.

With 2 bases removed from V and 5 bases from J, the gap between germline ends came to 8 bases. The CDR3 sequence is 13 residues long. Germline V gene sequence: CDR1 SGHVS, CDR2 FNYEAQ. Authors' data handling: Estimation of nucleated cell counts was performed using reference gene primer amplification. Only in-frame clones appear in the TCRdb table, and some are missing; sequencing was by immunoSEQ multiplex PCR. The DNA was the basis for D and trimming; V, J and clone size are from that table. The sample shows 350,000 to 400,000 clones, around 90% of them seen only once. Sequenced input: PBMCs or T cells enriched from blood (not recorded which). The V and J genes are TRBV7-6 and TRBJ2-3; D gene ambiguous. The receptor comes from a woman aged 18 to 35 who had recovered from COVID-19. The CDR3 DNA follows: TGTGCCAGCAGCTTATGGTCAGGAGATACGCAGTATTTT. It yields the protein CASSLWSGDTQYF.